This is a list of T cell receptor beta chains from one sample in a study of vaccination and CD4 T cells after COVID-19. One entry per CDR3 protein results from TCRdb running MiXCR on the PCR reads. The table has about 18,000 distinct CDR3 sequences, 60% to 75% seen once; the top ten hold around 1.1%. Sequencing used CD4+ T cells from blood, obtained after SARS-CoV-2 vaccination. Receptors were obtained from a human donor who had recovered from COVID-19. CDR3s include the opening cysteine and the closing phenylalanine or tryptophan. Fields, in order: V gene, CDR3 length, J gene, clone size, D gene, CDR3 DNA, CDR3 protein. The D gene is left open where the match is weak. Clone sizes are given selectively: once, few, many, or a class where the clone is expanded.

TRBV12-3/TRBV12-4	15	TRBJ1-5	.	TRBD1	TGTGCCAGCAGTCCCCGGGACAGGGGTCGCCGGCCCCAGCATTTT	CASSPRDRGRRPQHF
TRBV20-1	13	TRBJ2-3	.	.	TGCAGTGCCCCTCAGGAGGACGTAGATACGCAGTATTTT	CSAPQEDVDTQYF
TRBV20-1	16	TRBJ2-1	.	TRBD2	TGCAGTGCTAGACCAAGACTAGCGGACAGATACAATGAGCAGTTCTTC	CSARPRLADRYNEQFF
TRBV6-1	14	TRBJ2-7	.	.	TGTGCCAGCAGTGCCACTGCAACGACCTACGAGCAGTACTTC	CASSATATTYEQYF
TRBV25-1	13	TRBJ1-1	.	.	TGTGCCAGCAGTGAATGGGGGTCGGGTACAGCTTTCTTT	CASSEWGSGTAFF
TRBV6-5	17	TRBJ1-1	.	.	TGTGCCAGCAGTTACTCGAGGGGAACCGGGGGGAACACTGAAGCTTTCTTT	CASSYSRGTGGNTEAFF
TRBV2	11	TRBJ2-1	.	.	TGTGCCAGCAGTAACACTAATGAGCAGTTCTTC	CASSNTNEQFF
TRBV27	13	TRBJ1-1	.	.	TGTGCCAGCAGTTTGATACAGAACACTGAAGCTTTCTTT	CASSLIQNTEAFF
TRBV19	15	TRBJ1-2	.	.	TGTGCCAGTAGTATAGGCGCCCAGGGAAACTATGGCTACATCTTC	CASSIGAQGNYGYIF
TRBV7-6	15	TRBJ2-5	.	TRBD1	TGTGCCAGCAGCTCCCGACAGGGTGGCCAAGAGACCCAGTACTTC	CASSSRQGGQETQYF
TRBV28	14	TRBJ1-5	.	.	TGTGCCAGCAGTTTGGTAGGGTCCGAACAGCCCCAGCATTTT	CASSLVGSEQPQHF
TRBV6-5	16	TRBJ2-7	few	TRBD1	TGTGCCAGCAGTTACTTCTTTCAGGGGGAGATCTACGAGCAGTACTTC	CASSYFFQGEIYEQYF
TRBV11-2	17	TRBJ2-3	.	TRBD2	TGTGCCAGCAGCTTGCTCACTAGCGGGAGGTTCACAGATACGCAGTATTTT	CASSLLTSGRFTDTQYF
TRBV20-1	15	TRBJ2-3	.	TRBD2	TGCAGTGCTATGCGACTAGCGGGAGGTACAGATACGCAGTATTTT	CSAMRLAGGTDTQYF
TRBV20-1	13	TRBJ2-3	.	TRBD2	TGCAGGGGGGGGGTGACTAGCACAGATACGCAGTATTTT	CRGGVTSTDTQYF
TRBV6-5	17	TRBJ2-2	few	TRBD2	TGTGCCAGCAGTTACCCCCGGGGGGGGGTTAACACCGGGGAGCTGTTTTTT	CASSYPRGGVNTGELFF
TRBV6-5	12	TRBJ1-1	.	.	TGTGCCAGCAGTTACGAGGCCGCTGAAGCTTTCTTT	CASSYEAAEAFF
TRBV7-3	11	TRBJ2-5	few	.	TGTGCCAGCAGCTCGGGGGAGACCCAGTACTTC	CASSSGETQYF
TRBV5-1	16	TRBJ2-3	.	.	TGCGCCAGCAGCTTGGCCGTAATAGCCCTCACAGATACGCAGTATTTT	CASSLAVIALTDTQYF
TRBV7-2	14	TRBJ1-1	.	.	TGTGCCAGCAGCCCTAGAGGGGGTAACACTGAAGCTTTCTTT	CASSPRGGNTEAFF
TRBV24-1	13	TRBJ2-7	.	TRBD1	TGTGCCACCAGAGACAGGGTAACCTACGAGCAGTACTTC	CATRDRVTYEQYF
TRBV19	15	TRBJ1-5	.	.	TGTGCCAGTAGTCCCAGTGGGTGGCGCAATCAGCCCCAGCATTTT	CASSPSGWRNQPQHF
TRBV7-2	12	TRBJ2-3	few	.	TGTGCCAGCACTATAGCTCGAGATACGCAGTATTTT	CASTIARDTQYF
TRBV6-1	13	TRBJ2-1	.	TRBD2	TGTGCCAGCACTCCCGCGGGGGGCAATGAGCAGTTCTTC	CASTPAGGNEQFF
TRBV19	12	TRBJ2-3	once	.	TGTGCCAGTAGTATAAACACAGATACGCAGTATTTT	CASSINTDTQYF
TRBV20-1	18	TRBJ2-3	.	TRBD2	TGCAGTGCCCTCTCCGGGCTAGCGGGAGGCCCTAGCACAGATACGCAGTATTTT	CSALSGLAGGPSTDTQYF
TRBV30	12	TRBJ2-7	.	.	TGTGCCTGGAGTGGGGAAGCCTACGAGCAGTACTTC	CAWSGEAYEQYF
TRBV19	14	TRBJ1-5	.	.	TGTGCCAGTAGTGGGAGGCAGATCAATCAGCCCCAGCATTTT	CASSGRQINQPQHF
TRBV6-1	14	TRBJ2-7	.	TRBD2	TGTGCCAGCAAAGTCTTGAGGGAGGGCTACGAGCAGTACTTC	CASKVLREGYEQYF
TRBV7-9	15	TRBJ1-6	.	.	TGTGCCAGCATGGCCCCGGGACTGAGTAATTCACCCCTCCACTTT	CASMAPGLSNSPLHF
TRBV5-4	15	TRBJ2-1	.	TRBD2	TGTGCCAGCAGCGTATTAGCGGGGATAAACAATGAGCAGTTCTTC	CASSVLAGINNEQFF
TRBV7-3	14	TRBJ2-3	few	TRBD1	TGTGCCAGCAGCCCGTGGGACAGGTCCGATACGCAGTATTTT	CASSPWDRSDTQYF
TRBV6-5	17	TRBJ2-2	.	TRBD2	TGTGCCAGCAGTTACAAGGTTTGGACTAGCGTCACCGGGGAGCTGTTTTTT	CASSYKVWTSVTGELFF
TRBV12-3/TRBV12-4	18	TRBJ2-2	.	TRBD1	TGTGCCAGCAGTCACCTAACAGGGGGCGGGCCGAACACCGGGGAGCTGTTTTTT	CASSHLTGGGPNTGELFF
TRBV20-1	14	TRBJ2-7	few	TRBD1	TGCAGTGCTACCGAACAGGGGGGCCCCTACGAGCAGTACTTC	CSATEQGGPYEQYF
TRBV12-5	11	TRBJ1-1	.	.	TGTGCTAGTGGCCTTGACAGCGAAGCTTTCTTT	CASGLDSEAFF
TRBV5-1	14	TRBJ1-6	.	.	TGCGCCAGCAGCTTGAGGCAGAATAATTCACCCCTCCACTTT	CASSLRQNNSPLHF
TRBV28	18	TRBJ2-6	.	TRBD1	TGTGCCAGCAGTTTATTCAGGGGGCTAATCTCTGGGGCCAACGTCCTGACTTTC	CASSLFRGLISGANVLTF
TRBV6-5	13	TRBJ1-2	few	.	TGTGCCAGCAGTTCCAGTCTTAACTATGGCTACACCTTC	CASSSSLNYGYTF
TRBV7-3	13	TRBJ2-2	few	.	TGTGCCAGCAGCCACGGCAGCCGGGGGGAGCTGTTTTTT	CASSHGSRGELFF
TRBV6-1	13	TRBJ2-1	.	.	TGTGCCAGCAAGGGGAGTGCTCGAAATGAGCAGTTCTTC	CASKGSARNEQFF
TRBV7-3	13	TRBJ2-3	.	.	TGTGCCAGCACCCTTACTAGTGACGGCACGCAGTATTTT	CASTLTSDGTQYF
TRBV19	15	TRBJ2-3	few	TRBD2	TGTGCCAGTAGTATAGATTTGCGGGAGACAGATACGCAGTATTTT	CASSIDLRETDTQYF
TRBV21-1	15	TRBJ2-7	few	.	TGTGCCAGCAGCAAAGCCCTCTACCACTCCTACGAGCAGTACTTC	CASSKALYHSYEQYF
TRBV10-3	16	TRBJ1-1	few	.	TGTGCCATCAGGTCCGAGGCGCTTCCCTCGAACACTGAAGCTTTCTTT	CAIRSEALPSNTEAFF